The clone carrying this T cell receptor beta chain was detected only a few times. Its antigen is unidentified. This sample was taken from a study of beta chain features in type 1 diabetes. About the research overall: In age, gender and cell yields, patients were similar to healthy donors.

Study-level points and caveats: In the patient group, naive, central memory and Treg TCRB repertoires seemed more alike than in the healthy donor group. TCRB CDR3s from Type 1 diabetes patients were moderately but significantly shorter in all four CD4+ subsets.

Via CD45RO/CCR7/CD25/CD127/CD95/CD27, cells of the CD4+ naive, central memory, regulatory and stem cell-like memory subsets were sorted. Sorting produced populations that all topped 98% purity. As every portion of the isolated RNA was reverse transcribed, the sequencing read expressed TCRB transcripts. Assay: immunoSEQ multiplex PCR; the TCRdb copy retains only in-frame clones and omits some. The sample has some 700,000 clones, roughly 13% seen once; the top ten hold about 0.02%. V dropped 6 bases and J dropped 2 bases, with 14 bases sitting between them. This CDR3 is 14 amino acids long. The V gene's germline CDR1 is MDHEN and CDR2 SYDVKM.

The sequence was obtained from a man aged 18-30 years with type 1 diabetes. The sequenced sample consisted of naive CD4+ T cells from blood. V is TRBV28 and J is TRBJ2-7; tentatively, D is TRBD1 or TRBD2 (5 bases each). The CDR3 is CASSSEGRTYEQYF. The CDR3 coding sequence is TGTGCCAGCAGCAGCGAGGGACGGACCTACGAGCAGTACTTC.